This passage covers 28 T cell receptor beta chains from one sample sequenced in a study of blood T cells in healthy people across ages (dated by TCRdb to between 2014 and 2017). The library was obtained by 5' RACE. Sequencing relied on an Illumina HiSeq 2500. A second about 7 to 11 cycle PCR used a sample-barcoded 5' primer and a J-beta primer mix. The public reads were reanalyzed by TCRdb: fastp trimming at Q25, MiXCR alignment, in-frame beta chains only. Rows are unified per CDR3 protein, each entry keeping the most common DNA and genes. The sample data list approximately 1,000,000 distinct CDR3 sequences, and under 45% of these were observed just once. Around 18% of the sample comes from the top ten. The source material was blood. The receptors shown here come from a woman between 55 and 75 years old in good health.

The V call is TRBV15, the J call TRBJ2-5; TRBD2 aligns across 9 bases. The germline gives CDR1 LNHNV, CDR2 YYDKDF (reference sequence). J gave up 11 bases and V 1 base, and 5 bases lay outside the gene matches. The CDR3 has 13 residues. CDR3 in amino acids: CATSRGVAGEQYF. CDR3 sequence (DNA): TGTGCCACCAGCAGAGGGGTAGCGGGAGAGCAGTACTTC.

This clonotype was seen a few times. CDR3 residues: CSVDGNTGTGDYNEQFF. Written as DNA, the CDR3 is TGCAGCGTTGATGGAAATACCGGGACAGGGGACTACAATGAGCAGTTCTTC. This chain connects TRBV29-1 to TRBJ2-1, with 10 bases fitting TRBD1. The CDR3 totals 17 residues. The junction had 11 bases not matched to a gene; V was cut back by 3 bases and J by 3 bases. The germline CDR1 and CDR2 sequences are SQVTM and ANQGSEA.

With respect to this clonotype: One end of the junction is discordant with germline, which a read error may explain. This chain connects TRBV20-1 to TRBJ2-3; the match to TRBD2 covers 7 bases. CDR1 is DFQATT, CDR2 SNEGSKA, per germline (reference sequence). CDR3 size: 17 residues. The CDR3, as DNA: TGCAGTGCTAGGTTCGAATTCGCGGGAGTACTCACAAATACGCAGTATTTT. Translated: CSARFEFAGVLTNTQYF.

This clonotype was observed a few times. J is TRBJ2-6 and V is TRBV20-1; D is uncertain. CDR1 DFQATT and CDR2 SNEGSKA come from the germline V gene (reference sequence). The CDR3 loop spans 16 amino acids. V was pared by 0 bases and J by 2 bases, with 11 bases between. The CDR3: CSARESFGAGANVLTF. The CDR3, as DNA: TGCAGTGCTAGAGAGAGTTTTGGGGCTGGGGCCAACGTCCTGACTTTC.

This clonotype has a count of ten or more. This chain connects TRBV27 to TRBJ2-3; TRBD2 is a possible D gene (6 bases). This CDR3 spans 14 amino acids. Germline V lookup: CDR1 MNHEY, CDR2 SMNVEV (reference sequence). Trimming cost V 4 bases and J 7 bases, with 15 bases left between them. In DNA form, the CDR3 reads TGTGCCAGCAGTTCTAGCGTGGGACCGTATACGCAGTATTTT. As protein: CASSSSVGPYTQYF.

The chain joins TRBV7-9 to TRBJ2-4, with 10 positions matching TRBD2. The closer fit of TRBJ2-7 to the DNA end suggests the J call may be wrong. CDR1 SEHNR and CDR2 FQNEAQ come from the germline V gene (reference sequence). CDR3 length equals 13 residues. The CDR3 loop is CASKALAGTEQYF. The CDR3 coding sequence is TGTGCCAGCAAGGCACTAGCGGGAACCGAGCAGTACTTC.

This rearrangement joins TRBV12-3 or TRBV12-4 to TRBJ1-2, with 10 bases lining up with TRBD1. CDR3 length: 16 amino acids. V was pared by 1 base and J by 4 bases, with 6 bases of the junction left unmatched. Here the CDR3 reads CASSLVGTGDLYGYTF. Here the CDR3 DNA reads TGTGCCAGCAGTTTAGTGGGGACAGGGGACCTCTATGGCTACACCTTC.

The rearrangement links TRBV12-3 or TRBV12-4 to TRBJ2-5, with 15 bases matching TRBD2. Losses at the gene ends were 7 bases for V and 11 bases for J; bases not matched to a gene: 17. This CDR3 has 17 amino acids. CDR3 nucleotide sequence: TGTGCCAGCACCGGGACTAGCGGGAGGACTACCTACAATGAGCAGTACTTC. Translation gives CASTGTSGRTTYNEQYF.

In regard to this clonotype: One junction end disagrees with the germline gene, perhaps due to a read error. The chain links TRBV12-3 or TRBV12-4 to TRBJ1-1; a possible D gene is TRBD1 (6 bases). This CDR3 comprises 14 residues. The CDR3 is CASRLGGIGTEAFF. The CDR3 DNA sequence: TGTGCCAGCAGATTAGGGGGTATTGGCACTGAAGCTTTCTTT.

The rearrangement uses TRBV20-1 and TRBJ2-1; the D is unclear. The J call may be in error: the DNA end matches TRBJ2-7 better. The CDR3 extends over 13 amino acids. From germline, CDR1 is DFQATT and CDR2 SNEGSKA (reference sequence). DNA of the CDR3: TGCAGTGCTAGAGGGTCGGTCTACAATGAGCAGTACTTC. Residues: CSARGSVYNEQYF.

CDR3 nucleotides: TGCGCCAGCAGGCCAGCTGGGACTAGCGCCTACGAGCAGTACTTC. It translates to CASRPAGTSAYEQYF. This chain links TRBV10-2 with TRBJ2-7, with TRBD2 matching over 10 bases. V dropped 6 bases and J dropped 2; count of bases not matched to a gene: 7. Germline values: CDR1 WSHSY, CDR2 SAAADI. The CDR3 length is 15 residues.

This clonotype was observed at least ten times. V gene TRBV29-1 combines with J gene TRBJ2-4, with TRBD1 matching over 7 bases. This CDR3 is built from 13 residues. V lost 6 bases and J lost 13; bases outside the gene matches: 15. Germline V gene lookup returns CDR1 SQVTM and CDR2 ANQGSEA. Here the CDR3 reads CSVISRTGSRQYF. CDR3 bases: TGCAGCGTGATATCCCGGACAGGATCGAGACAGTACTTC.

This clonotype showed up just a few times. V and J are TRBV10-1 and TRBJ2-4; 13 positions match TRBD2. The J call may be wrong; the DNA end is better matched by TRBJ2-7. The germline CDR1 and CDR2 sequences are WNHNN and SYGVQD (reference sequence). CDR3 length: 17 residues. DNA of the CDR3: TGCGCCAGCAGTCCCGGACTAGCGGGGGCAATCGTCTACGAGCAGTACTTC. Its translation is CASSPGLAGAIVYEQYF.

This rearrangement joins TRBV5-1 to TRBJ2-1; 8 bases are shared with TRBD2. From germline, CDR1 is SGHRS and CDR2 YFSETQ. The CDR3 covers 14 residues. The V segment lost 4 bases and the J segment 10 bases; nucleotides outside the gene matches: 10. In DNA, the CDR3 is TGCGCCAGCAGCCCAGACAGCGGGAGAGGAGAGCAGTTCTTC. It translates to CASSPDSGRGEQFF.

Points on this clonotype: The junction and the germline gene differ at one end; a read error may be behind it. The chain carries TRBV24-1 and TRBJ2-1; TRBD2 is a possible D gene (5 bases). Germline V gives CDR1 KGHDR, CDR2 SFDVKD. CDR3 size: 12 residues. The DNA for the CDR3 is TGTGCTACCGAGGCATTCGGGAATGGGCAGTTCTTC. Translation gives CATEAFGNGQFF.

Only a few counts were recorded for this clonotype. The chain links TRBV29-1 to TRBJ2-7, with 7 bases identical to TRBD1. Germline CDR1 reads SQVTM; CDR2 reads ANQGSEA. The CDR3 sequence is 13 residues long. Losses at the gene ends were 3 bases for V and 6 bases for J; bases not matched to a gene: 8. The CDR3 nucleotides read TGCAGCGTTGAGAGACAGGGTACAGGCGAGCAGTACTTC. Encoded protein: CSVERQGTGEQYF.

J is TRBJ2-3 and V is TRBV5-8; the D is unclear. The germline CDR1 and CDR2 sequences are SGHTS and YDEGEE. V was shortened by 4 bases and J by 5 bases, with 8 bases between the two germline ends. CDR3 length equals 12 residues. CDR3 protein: CASSRLLDTQYF. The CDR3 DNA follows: TGTGCCAGCAGCAGACTTCTAGATACGCAGTATTTT.

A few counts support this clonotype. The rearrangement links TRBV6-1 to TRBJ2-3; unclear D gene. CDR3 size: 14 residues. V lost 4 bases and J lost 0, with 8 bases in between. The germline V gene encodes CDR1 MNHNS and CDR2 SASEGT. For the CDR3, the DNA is TGTGCCAGCAGTGGCCCAACTAGCACAGATACGCAGTATTTT. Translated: CASSGPTSTDTQYF.

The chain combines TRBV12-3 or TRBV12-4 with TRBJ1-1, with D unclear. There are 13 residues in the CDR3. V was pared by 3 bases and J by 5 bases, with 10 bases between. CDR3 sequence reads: CASSFGQATEAFF. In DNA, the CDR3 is TGTGCCAGCAGTTTTGGGCAGGCGACTGAAGCTTTCTTT.

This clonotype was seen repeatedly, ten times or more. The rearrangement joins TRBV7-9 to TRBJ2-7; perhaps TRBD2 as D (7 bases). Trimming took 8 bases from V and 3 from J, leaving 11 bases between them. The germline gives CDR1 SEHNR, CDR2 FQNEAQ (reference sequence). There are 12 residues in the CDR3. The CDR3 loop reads CASGGGGYEQYF. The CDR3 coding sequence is TGTGCCAGCGGCGGGGGCGGCTACGAGCAGTACTTC.

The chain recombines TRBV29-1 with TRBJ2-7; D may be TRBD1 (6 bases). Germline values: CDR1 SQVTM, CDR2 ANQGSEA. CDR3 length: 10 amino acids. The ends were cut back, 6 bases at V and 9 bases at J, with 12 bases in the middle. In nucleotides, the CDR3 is TGCAGCGTGGGGGACATCGGGCAGTACTTC. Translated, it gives CSVGDIGQYF.

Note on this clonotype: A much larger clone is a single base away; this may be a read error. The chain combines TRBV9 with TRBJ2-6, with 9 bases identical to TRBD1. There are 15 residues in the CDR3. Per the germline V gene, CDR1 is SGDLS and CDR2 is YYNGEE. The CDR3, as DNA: TGTGCCAGTACACAGGGGGCCTTAGGGGCCAGCGTCCTGACTTTC. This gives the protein CASTQGALGASVLTF.

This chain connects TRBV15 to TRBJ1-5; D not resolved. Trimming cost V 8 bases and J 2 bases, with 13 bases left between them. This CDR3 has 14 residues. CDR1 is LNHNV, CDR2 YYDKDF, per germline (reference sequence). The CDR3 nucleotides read TGTGCCACCCGACCCGGGATCGGCAATCAGCCCCAGCATTTT. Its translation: CATRPGIGNQPQHF.

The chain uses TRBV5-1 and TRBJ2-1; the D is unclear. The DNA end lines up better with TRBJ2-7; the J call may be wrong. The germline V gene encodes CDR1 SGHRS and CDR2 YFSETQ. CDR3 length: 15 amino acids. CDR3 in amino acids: CASSFITKTYNEQYF. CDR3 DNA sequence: TGCGCCAGCAGCTTCATCACTAAGACCTACAATGAGCAGTACTTC.

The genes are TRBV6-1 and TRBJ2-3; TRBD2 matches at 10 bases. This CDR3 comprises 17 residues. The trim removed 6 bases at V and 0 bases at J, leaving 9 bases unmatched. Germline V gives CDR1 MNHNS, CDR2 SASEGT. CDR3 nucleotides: TGTGCCAGCAGACTCCGGGGACTAGCGACTAGCACAGATACGCAGTATTTT. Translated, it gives CASRLRGLATSTDTQYF.

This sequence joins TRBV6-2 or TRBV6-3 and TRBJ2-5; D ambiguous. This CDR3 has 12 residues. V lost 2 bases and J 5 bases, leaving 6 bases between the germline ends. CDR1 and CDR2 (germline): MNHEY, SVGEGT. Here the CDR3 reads CASSYGKETQYF. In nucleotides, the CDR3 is TGTGCCAGCAGTTACGGGAAGGAGACCCAGTACTTC.

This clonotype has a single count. This CDR3 is CAISEPIGLTGFTEAFF. The DNA of the CDR3 is TGTGCCATCAGTGAGCCTATCGGCTTAACAGGGTTCACTGAAGCTTTCTTT. This sequence joins TRBV10-3 and TRBJ1-1; the D gene is possibly TRBD1 (6 bases). The germline V and J ends were trimmed by 2 bases and 4 bases, with 20 bases remaining between them. The length of the CDR3 is 17 residues. Germline CDR1 and CDR2: ENHRY and SYGVKD.

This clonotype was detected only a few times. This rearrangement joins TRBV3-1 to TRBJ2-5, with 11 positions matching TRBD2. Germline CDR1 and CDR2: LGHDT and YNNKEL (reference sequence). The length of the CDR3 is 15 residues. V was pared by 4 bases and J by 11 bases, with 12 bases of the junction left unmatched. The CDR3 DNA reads TGTGCCAGCAGCCGAGTACTAGCGGGAGCGGGAGAGCAGTACTTC. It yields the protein CASSRVLAGAGEQYF.